The present TCR beta chain was sequenced within a study of identical twins. Study-wide points: With abundant cord blood beta clonotypes, insertions were fewer; memory repertoires showed no such pattern. Because invariant MAIT and iNKT cells could be present, zero-insertion analyses could be partly confounded.

It was template switching that added a universal primer site, and there were unique molecular identifiers on the cDNA. One entry per CDR3 protein results from TCRdb running MiXCR on the 5' RACE reads. The sample records around 100,000 distinct CDR3 sequences, 4.5% to 6.5% being singletons. Germline V gives CDR1 LGHNA, CDR2 YNFKEQ. CDR3 length equals 15 residues. On this clonotype itself: Its antigen is currently unknown. Mismatch with germline at one junction end may stem from a read error.

The sample was memory T cells sorted from blood. The receptor was isolated from a woman between 50 and 59 years old in good health. The chain employs TRBV4-2 and TRBJ1-6, with 7 positions matching TRBD1. The CDR3 region is CASSQETGANSPLYF. In DNA, the CDR3 is TGTGCCAGCAGCCAAGAAACAGGGGCAAATTCACCCCTCTACTTT.